This T cell receptor (beta chain) derives from a study of blood T cell repertoires in COVID-19. About the study: Sample material is recorded as cDNA or gDNA derived from T cells, B-cell-depleted T cells, or PBMCs.

The CDR3 consists of 15 residues. Trimming stripped 2 bases from V and 3 bases from J, with 12 bases between. CDR1 MNHEY and CDR2 SVGAGI come from the germline V gene. Authors' methods: Estimation of nucleated cell counts relied on the amplification of reference gene primers. The protocol was immunoSEQ multiplex PCR, while the TCRdb copy is restricted to in-frame clones and leaves out a portion. V, J and clone size were drawn from that table, and D and trimming were deduced from the DNA. The sample carries 70,000 or so clones, more than 90% recorded once. This clone came up once. The rearrangement uses TRBV6-5 and TRBJ2-3; D possibly corresponds to TRBD2 (5 bases). Sample: peripheral blood. This TCR was recovered from a human donor in a cohort sampled during active COVID-19. The CDR3 nucleotides are TGTGCCAGCAGTTACGGGAGTTATCGGACAGATACGCAGTATTTT. This gives the protein CASSYGSYRTDTQYF.